These T cell receptor beta chains were read from a single sample in a study of blood T cell repertoires in COVID-19. TCRdb keeps only in-frame clones here, not all; method: immunoSEQ multiplex PCR. The sample lists about 24,000 clones; 89% were seen once. Material: peripheral blood. The receptors come from a woman between 70 and 85 years old with active COVID-19. Both conserved end residues are part of each CDR3. The D gene is left open where the match is weak. Size tells how often a clone was seen (once, few, many) or the class of an expanded clone, and some rows leave it out.

abundance: NA
j_gene: TRBJ1-4
v_gene: TRBV6-6
d_gene: NA
CDR3aa: CASSYSAPTNEKLFF

abundance: NA
j_gene: TRBJ2-7
v_gene: TRBV6-4
d_gene: TRBD2
CDR3aa: CASSDSSSGGDHTSDEQYF

abundance: NA
j_gene: TRBJ2-2
v_gene: TRBV19
d_gene: TRBD1
CDR3aa: CASSMGQAATGELFF

abundance: NA
j_gene: TRBJ1-4
v_gene: TRBV2
d_gene: TRBD1
CDR3aa: CASSEAVRGLGNEKLFF

abundance: NA
j_gene: TRBJ1-3
v_gene: TRBV6-5
d_gene: TRBD1
CDR3aa: CASSYSNQGGGNTIYF

abundance: NA
j_gene: TRBJ2-3
v_gene: TRBV4-2
d_gene: TRBD2
CDR3aa: CASSTRLAGGTDTQYF

abundance: NA
j_gene: TRBJ1-2
v_gene: TRBV9
d_gene: NA
CDR3aa: CASSGSIRGPYGYTF

abundance: once
j_gene: TRBJ1-5
v_gene: TRBV7-2
d_gene: NA
CDR3aa: CASSLGGGRGNQPQHF

abundance: NA
j_gene: TRBJ2-2
v_gene: TRBV5-6
d_gene: TRBD2
CDR3aa: CASSSSGLAGGIGELFF

abundance: NA
j_gene: TRBJ1-1
v_gene: TRBV5-1
d_gene: NA
CDR3aa: CASSRTVGQNTEAFF

abundance: NA
j_gene: TRBJ1-5
v_gene: TRBV9
d_gene: NA
CDR3aa: CASSVGQGNQPQHF

abundance: NA
j_gene: TRBJ1-1
v_gene: TRBV14
d_gene: NA
CDR3aa: CASSQGRVTEAFF

abundance: NA
j_gene: TRBJ1-4
v_gene: TRBV11-2
d_gene: TRBD1
CDR3aa: CASRAPGQVNEKLFF

abundance: NA
j_gene: TRBJ2-1
v_gene: TRBV30
d_gene: TRBD2
CDR3aa: CAWSSAGAEQFF

abundance: NA
j_gene: TRBJ1-5
v_gene: TRBV5-4
d_gene: TRBD1
CDR3aa: CASSFGQGVGPQHF

abundance: NA
j_gene: TRBJ2-3
v_gene: TRBV3-1/TRBV3-2
d_gene: NA
CDR3aa: CASSQPQGGGTDTQYF